This TCR beta chain was retrieved from a study of T cells after yellow fever vaccination. Study-wide background: Preparing low-cell-number fractions relied on SMART-Seq v4 Ultra Low Input.

The study made its TCR cDNA through 5'RACE template switching. That step introduced a universal primer site along with UMIs. MiXCR was run by TCRdb on the 5' RACE reads, yielding one entry per CDR3 protein. The sample carries hundreds of thousands of distinct CDR3 sequences, around 4% recorded once. This clonotype came up many times. The ends were cut back, 3 bases at V and 3 bases at J, with 14 bases in the middle. Germline CDR1 is SGDLS and CDR2 is YYNGEE. The CDR3 is made up of 15 amino acids. The specimen was PBMCs, collected on the day of the yellow fever booster vaccination. The chain employs TRBV9 and TRBJ2-3; D perhaps matches TRBD1 (6 bases). The receptor was derived from a man younger than 35 who received the YFV17D yellow fever vaccine. In DNA, the CDR3 is TGTGCCAGCAGCGCAAAGACAGGAGCAACAGATACGCAGTATTTT. Translating gives CASSAKTGATDTQYF.